Sequencing of this T cell receptor beta chain was carried out in a study of control samples from healthy donors and cancer patients. TCRdb's table, derived via immunoSEQ multiplex PCR, lists solely in-frame clones and lacks some. Among 150,000 to 200,000 clones, just over 90% were seen once, and the ten largest hold more than 1.3%. The CDR3 sequence is 14 residues long. Germline values: CDR1 SGHRS, CDR2 YFSETQ. V dropped 4 bases and J dropped 5 bases, with 15 bases sitting between them. Sequenced input: blood. The TCR sequence derives from a man aged 25-45 years in good health. This sequence joins TRBV5-1 and TRBJ1-1, with D possibly matching TRBD1 (5 bases). CDR3 residues: CASSRGGAGTEAFF. In DNA, the CDR3 is TGCGCCAGCAGCCGTGGGGGAGCGGGAACTGAAGCTTTCTTT.